This T cell receptor (beta chain) was identified in a study of tumor-infiltrating lymphocytes in primary liver carcinoma. Study as a whole: Each of the growths was stage T1-T3 N0M0, extending about 4 to 11 cm across.

Germline DNA was extracted alongside blood RNA, which was obtained from unsorted whole blood. It was before surgery that about 3.7 milliliters of peripheral blood were collected. A primer in the constant region served to generate TCR beta cDNA from approximately 460 ng of total RNA. Modified slightly, ARM-PCR produced TCR beta libraries over three nested multiplex PCR rounds. The study ran its first two PCR rounds for nine to eleven cycles each, using TRBV1-TRBV30 forward primers and a C-beta reverse primer. From the multiplex PCR reads, TCRdb called clonotypes with MiXCR, one entry per CDR3 protein. The sample consists of 330,000 or so distinct CDR3 sequences, 65% of them appearing once. General observations from the study: Tumor region pairs outstripped tumor-adjacent and tumor-blood pairs in overlap. Blood trailed tumors significantly in top-250-clone fraction (p = 0.039).

The germline V gene has CDR1 SGHAT and CDR2 FQNNGV. V was shortened by 6 bases and J by 4 bases, with 12 bases between the two germline ends. CDR3 length: 13 residues. Concerning this clonotype itself: Antigen unknown.

This TCR derives from a man between 35 and 55 years old with primary liver carcinoma and hepatitis B virus infection. The chain employs TRBV11-2 and TRBJ2-5, with unresolved D. Sequenced material: peripheral blood. CDR3 in DNA: TGTGCCAGCAGTTCCACACCGCTAGAGACCCAGTACTTC. It is translated as CASSSTPLETQYF.